This T cell receptor (beta chain) was recovered during a study of OX40 agonist ivuxolimab in advanced cancers. The method was immunoSEQ multiplex PCR; TCRdb's version includes in-frame clones alone and lacks a portion of them. The table lists tens of thousands of clones, roughly 90% of them singletons. This TCR came from an adult with an advanced solid tumor such as melanoma, head and neck, liver or kidney cancer. The sample in question was CD4+ or CD8+ T cells sorted from blood, obtained in a trial of the OX40 agonist ivuxolimab.

CDR3 nucleotide sequence: TGTGCCAGCAGTCTCGGGACTCCCCTTAATGAGCAGTTCTTC. Protein sequence: CASSLGTPLNEQFF. V is TRBV6-5 and J is TRBJ2-1; maybe TRBD2 (6 bases). Germline values: CDR1 MNHEY, CDR2 SVGAGI. This CDR3 has 14 amino acids. V was pared by 5 bases and J by 7 bases, with 15 bases between.